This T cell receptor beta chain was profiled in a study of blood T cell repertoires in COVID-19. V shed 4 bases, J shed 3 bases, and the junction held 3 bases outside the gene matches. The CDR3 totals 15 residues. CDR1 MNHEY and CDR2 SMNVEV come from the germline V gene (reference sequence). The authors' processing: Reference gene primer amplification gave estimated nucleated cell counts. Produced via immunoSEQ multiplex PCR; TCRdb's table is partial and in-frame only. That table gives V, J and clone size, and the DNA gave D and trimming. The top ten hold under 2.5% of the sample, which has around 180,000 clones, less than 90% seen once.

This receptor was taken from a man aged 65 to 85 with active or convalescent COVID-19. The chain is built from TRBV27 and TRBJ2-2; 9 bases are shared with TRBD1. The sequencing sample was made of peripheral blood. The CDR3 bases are TGTGCCAGCAGTTACGGACAGGGGTACACCGGGGAGCTGTTTTTT. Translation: CASSYGQGYTGELFF.